This T cell receptor beta chain was retrieved from a study of cytomegalovirus exposure and HLA in healthy donors. Study summary: Drawn from HLA-typed donors, approximately 86 million unique TCRs were held in an early data release. Genotyping showed less than 85% of roughly 390 donors falling in the Caucasian-associated ancestry cluster.

Primers for the PCR totalled 60 Vbeta and 13 Jbeta. The method was immunoSEQ multiplex PCR; TCRdb's version includes in-frame clones alone and lacks a portion of them. Found here are roughly 190,000 clones, around 83% of them singletons; the top ten hold roughly 0.8%. Only a few counts were recorded for this clone. Its antigen is undetermined. Study conclusions and caveats: Rates of TCR association differed by HLA locus in a later analysis, with DRB1 highest and HLA-C lowest. The study listed under 200 cytomegalovirus-associated TCR beta chains.

Sequencing was done on a sample of PBMCs. This clonotype originated in a woman between 18 and 29 years old in good health and CMV-seronegative.

The CDR3 bases are TGTGCCAGCAGTTACGTGGCGGGAGTCTCCTACGAGCAGTACTTC. It encodes CASSYVAGVSYEQYF. The J gene is TRBJ2-7, the V gene TRBV6-5; TRBD2 aligns across 7 bases. This CDR3 is 15 amino acids long. Germline V gene data show CDR1 as MNHEY and CDR2 as SVGAGI. Trimming took 2 bases from V and 0 from J; bases not matched to a gene: 4.